These T cell receptor beta chains were read from a single sample in a study of control samples from healthy donors and cancer patients. TCRdb's copy holds only in-frame clones and misses some; the assay was immunoSEQ multiplex PCR. The sample carries roughly 20,000 clones, around four fifths recorded once. Material: PBMCs. The source of these receptors is a man between 60 and 75 years old with colorectal cancer. Both conserved end residues are part of each CDR3. D genes are given only for firm matches. Part of the rows lack a size; the others show once, few, many or a class for expanded clones.

clone_size,v_call,d_call,j_call,cdr3_aa,cdr3_nt
once,TRBV10-3,-,TRBJ2-3,CAISTGPASGDTQYF,TGTGCCATCAGTACCGGGCCCGCTTCCGGGGATACGCAGTATTTT
-,TRBV6-4,-,TRBJ1-2,CASSSRPWGDDPGGYTF,TGTGCCAGCAGTTCCCGCCCCTGGGGCGATGATCCAGGCGGCTACACCTTC
-,TRBV7-9,TRBD2,TRBJ2-3,CASSPGLAGRTDTQYF,TGTGCCAGCAGTCCGGGACTAGCGGGGCGCACAGATACGCAGTATTTT
-,TRBV9,-,TRBJ1-4,CASSVRDGSKAEKLFF,TGTGCCAGCAGCGTACGGGACGGTAGCAAGGCTGAAAAACTGTTTTTT
-,TRBV9,-,TRBJ2-1,CASSVLISYNEQFF,TGTGCCAGCAGCGTTCTTATCTCCTACAATGAGCAGTTCTTC
once,TRBV5-1,TRBD1,TRBJ2-1,CASSTRQGALNEQFF,TGCGCCAGCAGCACTCGACAGGGTGCTTTAAATGAGCAGTTCTTC
-,TRBV9,-,TRBJ1-2,CASSQSGHLNYGYTF,TGTGCCAGCAGCCAATCAGGACACTTGAACTATGGCTACACCTTC
few,TRBV15,-,TRBJ1-2,CATSSSVARLGYGYTF,TGTGCCACCAGCAGTTCAGTGGCTAGATTGGGCTATGGCTACACCTTC
-,TRBV19,TRBD2,TRBJ2-4,CASSIRGGIAKNIQYF,TGTGCCAGTAGTATCCGGGGGGGGATAGCCAAAAACATTCAGTACTTC
-,TRBV18,-,TRBJ1-1,CASSPPGRVNTEAFF,TGTGCCAGCTCACCACCGGGCAGGGTTAACACTGAAGCTTTCTTT
-,TRBV11-3,TRBD1,TRBJ2-3,CASSRGQDTQYF,TGTGCCAGCTCAAGGGGGCAAGATACGCAGTATTTT
once,TRBV6-1,-,TRBJ1-1,CASSEASGITEAFF,TGTGCCAGCAGTGAAGCGTCCGGGATCACTGAAGCTTTCTTT
-,TRBV27,-,TRBJ1-1,CASSPGGVNTEAFF,TGTGCCAGCAGTCCAGGCGGGGTGAACACTGAAGCTTTCTTT
-,TRBV5-1,-,TRBJ1-4,CASSPLWGTTNEKLFF,TGCGCCAGCAGCCCACTCTGGGGAACAACTAATGAAAAACTGTTTTTT
-,TRBV6-4,-,TRBJ1-2,CASSVEQGTHYGYTF,TGTGCCAGCAGTGTGGAACAGGGAACCCACTATGGCTACACCTTC
-,TRBV11-2,-,TRBJ2-1,CASSPPQGTNFNEQFF,TGTGCCAGCAGCCCCCCCCAAGGGACAAACTTCAATGAGCAGTTCTTC
-,TRBV19,-,TRBJ1-5,CASSIDLQGSQPQHF,TGTGCCAGTAGTATAGATCTACAAGGGAGTCAGCCCCAGCATTTT
-,TRBV12-5,-,TRBJ2-3,CASGSLTQYF,TGTGCTAGTGGTTCCCTTACGCAGTATTTT
-,TRBV14,-,TRBJ1-4,CASSRGFNEKLFF,TGTGCCAGCAGTCGGGGATTTAATGAAAAACTGTTTTTT
once,TRBV11-2,-,TRBJ2-5,CASSLGGQGETQYF,TGTGCCAGCAGCTTAGGTGGGCAGGGAGAGACCCAGTACTTC
-,TRBV7-2,-,TRBJ1-1,CASSYVVNTEAFF,TGTGCCAGCAGCTACGTTGTGAACACTGAAGCTTTCTTT
-,TRBV4-1,-,TRBJ2-3,CASSQDQWTADTQYF,TGCGCCAGCAGCCAAGATCAATGGACAGCAGATACGCAGTATTTT
-,TRBV20-1,-,TRBJ1-1,CSARRETEAFF,TGCAGTGCTAGGAGAGAAACTGAAGCTTTCTTT
-,TRBV5-4,-,TRBJ1-1,CASSPDAGNTEAFF,TGTGCCAGCAGCCCTGATGCAGGGAACACTGAAGCTTTCTTT
-,TRBV7-2,TRBD1,TRBJ2-2,CASSLVVGQGRTGELFF,TGTGCCAGCAGCTTAGTTGTGGGACAGGGGCGCACCGGGGAGCTGTTTTTT
-,TRBV2,-,TRBJ2-5,CASSEGRPTVQETQYF,TGTGCCAGCAGTGAAGGCCGGCCGACAGTGCAAGAGACCCAGTACTTC
-,TRBV5-6,-,TRBJ2-2,CASRPDSNTGELFF,TGTGCCAGCAGACCAGACTCCAACACCGGGGAGCTGTTTTTT
-,TRBV4-2,-,TRBJ2-3,CASSQEGRLTDTQYF,TGTGCCAGCAGCCAAGAGGGCAGGCTCACAGATACGCAGTATTTT
once,TRBV10-3,TRBD1,TRBJ1-2,CAISGQGVGYGYTF,TGTGCCATCAGTGGACAGGGGGTAGGGTATGGCTACACCTTC
-,TRBV9,TRBD1,TRBJ1-6,CASSVAPGDRGNSPLHF,TGTGCCAGCAGCGTAGCTCCCGGGGACAGGGGTAATTCACCCCTCCACTTT
few,TRBV2,-,TRBJ2-1,CASSEMTSYNEQFF,TGTGCCAGCAGTGAAATGACTAGCTACAATGAGCAGTTCTTC
-,TRBV5-1,-,TRBJ2-6,CASSGGTAPGANVLTF,TGCGCCAGCAGCGGGGGGACCGCTCCTGGGGCCAACGTCCTGACTTTC
-,TRBV6-5,-,TRBJ1-2,CASSSGQSRGYTF,TGTGCCAGCAGTTCAGGGCAAAGTAGGGGCTACACCTTC
-,TRBV6-5,-,TRBJ1-2,CASSLREAYGYTF,TGTGCCAGCAGTCTCCGGGAGGCCTATGGCTACACCTTC
-,TRBV5-6,TRBD1,TRBJ1-4,CASSKPGQLNEKLFF,TGTGCCAGCAGCAAACCGGGACAGCTTAATGAAAAACTGTTTTTT
-,TRBV6-1,TRBD1,TRBJ1-2,CASSDAGDRANYGYTF,TGTGCCAGCAGTGATGCTGGGGACAGGGCAAACTATGGCTACACCTTC
-,TRBV11-2,-,TRBJ1-4,CASSLEGGTNEKLFF,TGTGCCAGCAGCTTAGAAGGGGGAACTAATGAAAAACTGTTTTTT
-,TRBV6-5,TRBD1,TRBJ1-1,CASSLTGATEAFF,TGTGCCAGCAGTCTGACAGGGGCCACTGAAGCTTTCTTT
-,TRBV10-2,-,TRBJ1-2,CASSRGTANYGYTF,TGCGCCAGCAGTCGGGGGACGGCTAACTATGGCTACACCTTC
once,TRBV5-8,-,TRBJ2-2,CASSLIKNTGELFF,TGTGCCAGCAGCTTGATTAAGAACACCGGGGAGCTGTTTTTT
-,TRBV19,TRBD1,TRBJ1-2,CASSTRTGDYGYTF,TGTGCCAGTAGTACTCGGACAGGGGACTATGGCTACACCTTC
once,TRBV6-5,TRBD1,TRBJ2-7,CASSSRDRGHEQYF,TGTGCCAGCAGTTCCCGGGACAGGGGGCACGAGCAGTACTTC
once,TRBV5-1,TRBD1,TRBJ2-6,CASSPGQGTPMTGANVLTF,TGCGCCAGCAGCCCGGGACAGGGGACTCCAATGACTGGGGCCAACGTCCTGACTTTC
few,TRBV11-3,-,TRBJ2-3,CASSFTLGRGSTDTQYF,TGTGCCAGCAGCTTCACCCTCGGTCGGGGGAGCACAGATACGCAGTATTTT
-,TRBV6-5,-,TRBJ1-2,CASNQDGSSGYTF,TGTGCCAGCAATCAGGACGGGTCCAGTGGCTACACCTTC
-,TRBV2,-,TRBJ2-1,CASSLVLFNEQFF,TGTGCCAGCAGCTTGGTATTGTTCAATGAGCAGTTCTTC
-,TRBV24-1,TRBD2,TRBJ2-2,CASQAGVTNTGELFF,TGTGCCTCTCAAGCGGGGGTCACGAACACCGGGGAGCTGTTTTTT
-,TRBV3-1/TRBV3-2,-,TRBJ1-1,CASSQGYRATEAFF,TGTGCCAGCAGCCAAGGGTACAGGGCTACTGAAGCTTTCTTT
-,TRBV27,-,TRBJ1-3,CASSQRGASGNTIYF,TGTGCCAGCAGCCAACGAGGGGCCTCTGGAAACACCATATATTTT
-,TRBV30,TRBD1,TRBJ1-1,CAWSALAGTGREAFF,TGTGCCTGGAGTGCCCTCGCCGGGACAGGGCGTGAAGCTTTCTTT
-,TRBV7-2,-,TRBJ1-6,CASSLVSGFGSYNSPLHF,TGTGCCAGCAGCTTAGTGTCTGGCTTCGGCAGCTATAATTCACCCCTCCACTTT
-,TRBV19,-,TRBJ1-5,CASSPYAGTPGPQHF,TGTGCCAGTAGTCCTTATGCCGGGACCCCTGGGCCCCAGCATTTT
-,TRBV4-1,-,TRBJ1-2,CASSQGGGGYTF,TGCGCCAGCAGCCAAGGAGGGGGTGGCTACACCTTC
-,TRBV29-1,-,TRBJ1-2,CSVEARGYPSNGYTF,TGCAGCGTTGAGGCCAGAGGTTACCCCTCTAATGGCTACACCTTC